What follows describes a single T cell receptor beta chain. This sample stems from a study of blood T cell repertoires in COVID-19. This table comes from immunoSEQ multiplex PCR, and its TCRdb copy is limited to in-frame clones, with some not included. The profile shows hundreds of thousands of clones, around 88% of them singletons. Germline V gives CDR1 MGHRA, CDR2 YSYEKL. The CDR3 is 16 residues long. With 1 base clipped from V and 1 base from J, the junction kept 5 bases outside the gene matches. Sequenced material: peripheral blood. The chain employs TRBV4-1 and TRBJ2-3; the match to TRBD1 covers 7 bases. The TCR originated in a woman in her fifties or sixties with COVID-19, enrolled during active disease. The CDR3 DNA follows: TGCGCCAGCAGCCAAGGGAAGGGGGCCCGCACAGATACGCAGTATTTT. Translating it yields CASSQGKGARTDTQYF.